This TCR beta chain originates from a study of cytomegalovirus exposure and HLA in healthy donors. Study findings and constraints: Researchers counted about 150 TCR beta chains as cytomegalovirus-associated.

The PCR employed 60 Vbeta primers together with 13 Jbeta primers. In the original analysis: About 80 million unique TCR beta chains, roughly 11 million of them shared, were counted by a later analysis. Data came from immunoSEQ multiplex PCR; TCRdb stores just in-frame clones and leaves some out. Clone size and V and J calls were adopted from that table, with D and trimming inferred from the DNA. The table has approximately 150,000 clones, roughly 77% seen once. Turning to this clone: Its target is unknown.

Germline V lookup: CDR1 SGHVS, CDR2 FNYEAQ. This CDR3 is 15 amino acids long. The germline V and J ends were trimmed by 5 bases and 0 bases, with 11 bases remaining between them. This chain uses TRBV7-6 with TRBJ1-3; tentatively, D is TRBD1 (6 bases). Sequenced input: PBMCs. The origin of this receptor is a man younger than 30 in good health and CMV-seropositive. The chain's CDR3 is CASSQTGTSGNTIYF. CDR3 sequence (DNA): TGTGCCAGCAGCCAAACAGGGACCTCTGGAAACACCATATATTTT.